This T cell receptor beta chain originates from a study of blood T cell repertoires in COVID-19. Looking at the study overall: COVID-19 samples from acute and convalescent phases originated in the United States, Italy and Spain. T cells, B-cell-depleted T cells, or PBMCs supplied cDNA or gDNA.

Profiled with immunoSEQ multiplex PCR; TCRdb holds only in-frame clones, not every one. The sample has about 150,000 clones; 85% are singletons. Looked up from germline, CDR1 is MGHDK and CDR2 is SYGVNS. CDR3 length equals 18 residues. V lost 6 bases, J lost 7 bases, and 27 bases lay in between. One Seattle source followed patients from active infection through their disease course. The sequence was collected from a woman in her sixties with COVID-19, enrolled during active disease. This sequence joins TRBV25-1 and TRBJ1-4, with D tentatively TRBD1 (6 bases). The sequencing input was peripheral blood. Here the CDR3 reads CASRSGAGADSRREKLFF. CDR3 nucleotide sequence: TGTGCCAGCAGGTCCGGGGCAGGGGCCGACTCCCGTCGTGAAAAACTGTTTTTT.